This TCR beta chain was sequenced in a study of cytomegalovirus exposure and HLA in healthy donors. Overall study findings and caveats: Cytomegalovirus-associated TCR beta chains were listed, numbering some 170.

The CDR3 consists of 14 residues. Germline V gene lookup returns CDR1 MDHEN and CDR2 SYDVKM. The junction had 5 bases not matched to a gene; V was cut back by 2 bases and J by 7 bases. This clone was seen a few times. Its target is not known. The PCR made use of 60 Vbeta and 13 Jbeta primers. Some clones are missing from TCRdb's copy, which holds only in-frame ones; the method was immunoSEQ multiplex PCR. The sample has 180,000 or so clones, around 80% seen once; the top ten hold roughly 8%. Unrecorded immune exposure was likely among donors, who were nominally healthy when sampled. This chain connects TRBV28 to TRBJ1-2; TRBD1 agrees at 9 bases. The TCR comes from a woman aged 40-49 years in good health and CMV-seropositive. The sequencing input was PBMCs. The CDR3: CASSLGTGIGGYTF. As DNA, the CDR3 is TGTGCCAGCAGTTTAGGGACAGGGATAGGTGGCTACACCTTC.